This record covers a single TCR beta chain. Germline lookup yields CDR1 SNHLY and CDR2 FYNNEI. This CDR3 region has 14 residues. The V and J ends lost 7 bases and 2 bases respectively, with 12 bases between them. Measured with immunoSEQ multiplex PCR; TCRdb has only the in-frame clones, and not every one. The sample holds around 290,000 clones, under 90% seen once. This record comes from a study of blood T cell repertoires in COVID-19. In the study overall: In each case, the material was cDNA or gDNA derived from T cells, B-cell-depleted T cells, or PBMCs.

The sequenced sample was PBMCs or T cells enriched from blood (not recorded which). This clonotype was obtained from a woman aged 40 to 55 who had recovered from COVID-19. The chain couples TRBV2 to TRBJ1-5; no clear D. The CDR3 region is CASNSGPGNQPQHF. CDR3 DNA: TGTGCCAGCAACTCCGGTCCGGGCAATCAGCCCCAGCATTTT.